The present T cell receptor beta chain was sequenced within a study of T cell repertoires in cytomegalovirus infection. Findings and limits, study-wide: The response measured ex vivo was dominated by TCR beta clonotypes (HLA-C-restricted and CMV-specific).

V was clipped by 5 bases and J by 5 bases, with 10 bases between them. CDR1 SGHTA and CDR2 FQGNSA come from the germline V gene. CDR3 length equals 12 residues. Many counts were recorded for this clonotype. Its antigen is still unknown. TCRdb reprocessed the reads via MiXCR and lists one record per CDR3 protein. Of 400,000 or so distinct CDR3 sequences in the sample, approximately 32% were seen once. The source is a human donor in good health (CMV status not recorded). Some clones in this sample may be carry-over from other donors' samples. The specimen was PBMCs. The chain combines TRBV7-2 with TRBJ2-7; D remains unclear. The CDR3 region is CASSPYLNEQYF. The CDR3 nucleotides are TGTGCCAGCAGCCCCTATTTGAACGAGCAGTACTTC.